The 5 T cell receptor beta chains presented below share a single source sample, sequenced in a study of PD-1 blockade in mismatch repair-deficient tumors. The protocol was immunoSEQ multiplex PCR, while the TCRdb copy is restricted to in-frame clones and leaves out a portion. The sample records some 120,000 clones, roughly 86% being singletons. Sequenced here: peripheral blood, sampled 72 weeks after starting pembrolizumab. The source of these receptors is an adult with mismatch repair-deficient cancer.

This clone was recorded a few times. V usage is TRBV11-2 and J usage is TRBJ2-2; no clear D gene. CDR3 length: 13 amino acids. Between the trimmed V and J ends, which lost 4 bases and 4 bases, there was a span of 7 bases. Germline V CDR1 and CDR2: SGHAT, FQNNGV. The CDR3 DNA sequence: TGTGCCAGCAGCTGGGAATCCACCGGGGAGCTGTTTTTT. Its protein is CASSWESTGELFF. Based on the CDR3 plus reference TRBV11-2 and TRBJ2-2, the full variable domain is EAGVAQSPRYKIIEKRQSVAFWCNPISGHATLYWYQQILGQGPKLLIQFQNNGVVDDSQLPKDRFSAERLKGVDSTLKIQPAKLEDSAVYLCASSWESTGELFFGEGSRLTVL.

The chain is built from TRBV5-4 and TRBJ2-5; the D is unclear. The V and J ends lost 7 bases and 1 base respectively, with 14 bases between them. In germline, CDR1 is SGHNT, CDR2 YYREEE (reference sequence). The CDR3 loop spans 14 amino acids. The chain's CDR3 is CASQMGLGQETQYF. Here the CDR3 DNA reads TGTGCCAGCCAGATGGGGTTGGGCCAAGAGACCCAGTACTTC. The full variable domain, in which reference TRBV5-4 and TRBJ2-5 provide the parts outside the CDR3, is ETGVTQSPTHLIKTRGQQVTLRCSSQSGHNTVSWYQQALGQGPQFIFQYYREEENGRGNFPPRFSGLQFPNYSSELNVNALELDDSALYLCASQMGLGQETQYFGPGTRLLVL.

DNA for the CDR3: TGCAGCGTTGAAGTCGGGGGGGTCCTTGGGGCCAACGTCCTGACTTTC. Translation gives CSVEVGGVLGANVLTF. This chain uses TRBV29-1 with TRBJ2-6, with TRBD2 matching 8 bases. The CDR3 runs to 16 residues. CDR1 and CDR2 from the germline V gene are SQVTM and ANQGSEA. V was clipped by 1 base and J by 3 bases; unmatched bases: 5.

In its sample, this clone was seen many times. V and J are TRBV6-5 and TRBJ2-7; TRBD2 aligns across 9 bases. The trim removed 1 base at V and 4 bases at J, leaving 5 bases unmatched. This CDR3 is built from 15 residues. Germline V gene sequence: CDR1 MNHEY, CDR2 SVGAGI. CDR3 region: CASSYWSSGSYEQYF. In DNA form, the CDR3 reads TGTGCCAGCAGTTACTGGAGTAGCGGGAGTTACGAGCAGTACTTC.

The rearrangement links TRBV7-9 to TRBJ2-7, with 8 bases identical to TRBD1. This CDR3 has 14 amino acids. Germline trimming cut 5 bases from V and 5 bases from J; bases unmatched to any gene: 8. From germline, CDR1 is SEHNR and CDR2 FQNEAQ (reference sequence). The CDR3 reads CASSPRQGRHEQYF. The DNA for the CDR3 is TGTGCCAGCAGCCCACGACAGGGGAGGCACGAGCAGTACTTC.